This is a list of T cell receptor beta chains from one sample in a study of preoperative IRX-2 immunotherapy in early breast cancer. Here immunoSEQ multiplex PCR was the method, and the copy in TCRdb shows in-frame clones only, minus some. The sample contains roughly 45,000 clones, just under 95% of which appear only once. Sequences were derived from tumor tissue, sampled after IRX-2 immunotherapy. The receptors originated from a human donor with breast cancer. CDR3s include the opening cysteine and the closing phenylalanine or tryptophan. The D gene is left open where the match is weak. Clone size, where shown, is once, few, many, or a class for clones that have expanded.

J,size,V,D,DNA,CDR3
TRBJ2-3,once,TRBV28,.,TGTGCCATCCAAACTAGCCTGAGCACAGATACGCAGTATTTT,CAIQTSLSTDTQYF
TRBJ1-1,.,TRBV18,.,TGTGCCAGCTCCCCCCGGACAGCTCAACAAGGAAAGGCTGAAGCTTTCTTT,CASSPRTAQQGKAEAFF
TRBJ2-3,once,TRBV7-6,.,TGTGCCAGCAGCTTAGAGCACAGCACAGATACGCAGTATTTT,CASSLEHSTDTQYF
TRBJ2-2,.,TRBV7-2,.,TGTGCCAGCAGCTTTGGACCCTACACCGGGGAGCTGTTTTTT,CASSFGPYTGELFF
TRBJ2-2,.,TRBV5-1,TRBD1,TGCGCCAGCAGCTCAGGGACAGTGGGAGCCGGGGAGCTGTTTTTT,CASSSGTVGAGELFF
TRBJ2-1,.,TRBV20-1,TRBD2,TGCAGTGCTAGAGTTGCGGGAGCCCAGTTCTTC,CSARVAGAQFF
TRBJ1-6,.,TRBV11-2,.,TGTGCCAGCAGCTTAGAGGGGGTGGGTCTACATTCACCCCTCCACTTT,CASSLEGVGLHSPLHF
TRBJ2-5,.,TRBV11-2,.,TGTGCCAGCAGCCGACAGCAAGAGACCCAGTACTTC,CASSRQQETQYF
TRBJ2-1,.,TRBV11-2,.,TGTGCCAGCAGCTTAGATCCAGATGAGCAGTTCTTC,CASSLDPDEQFF
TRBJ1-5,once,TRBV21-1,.,TGTGCCAGCCTCCCCAGGGCAAGAGGTGGACAGGGTAGCAATCAGCCCCAGCATTTT,CASLPRARGGQGSNQPQHF
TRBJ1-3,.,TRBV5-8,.,TGTGCCAGCAGCATTAGACGAGGAGAATATACGATCTCTGGAAACACCATATATTTT,CASSIRRGEYTISGNTIYF
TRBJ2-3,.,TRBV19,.,TGTGCCAGTAGTATCCGGGGGCGACCAGATACGCAGTATTTT,CASSIRGRPDTQYF
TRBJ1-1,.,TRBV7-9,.,TGTGCCAGCAGCCCTCCAGGGGTCAGGGGAACTGAAGCTTTCTTT,CASSPPGVRGTEAFF
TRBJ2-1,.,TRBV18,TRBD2,TGTGCCAGCTCACCAATCAGCGGGGCTAGCGGGGGGGCAGATGAGCAGTTCTTC,CASSPISGASGGADEQFF
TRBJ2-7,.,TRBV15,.,TGTGCCACCAGCAGAGATCGCTTTACGGGTTCCGAGCAGTACTTC,CATSRDRFTGSEQYF
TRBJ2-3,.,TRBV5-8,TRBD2,TGTGCCAGCAGCTTGGTCCTAGCGGGGGGAAGCACAGATACGCAGTATTTT,CASSLVLAGGSTDTQYF
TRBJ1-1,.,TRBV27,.,TGTGCCAGCAGTGCGGGCAGGGCAAGCACTGAAGCTTTCTTT,CASSAGRASTEAFF
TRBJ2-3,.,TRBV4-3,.,TGCGCCAGCAGCCAAGGTGGAGGGGGCCTCACAGATACGCAGTATTTT,CASSQGGGGLTDTQYF
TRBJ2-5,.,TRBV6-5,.,TGTGCCAGCAGTTACTCAAGCGGGTATGGTAGAGAGACCCAGTACTTC,CASSYSSGYGRETQYF
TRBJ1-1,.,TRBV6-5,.,TGTGCCAGCAGACTTATGGGCCACGGACAGAAAGCTTTCTTT,CASRLMGHGQKAFF
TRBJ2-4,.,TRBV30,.,TGTGCCTGGAGGGGGGACACCGAGAAGGAAAACATTCAGTACTTC,CAWRGDTEKENIQYF
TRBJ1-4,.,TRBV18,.,TGTGCCAGCTCACCCACAGGGATTGCAACTAATGAAAAACTGTTTTTT,CASSPTGIATNEKLFF
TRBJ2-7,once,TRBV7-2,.,TGTGCCAGCAGTCACGGGCCCACGGAGGTTTACGAGCAGTACTTC,CASSHGPTEVYEQYF
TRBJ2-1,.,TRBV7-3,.,TGTGCCAGCAGCCCCAAGCCGGCGATGTGGAACTCCTACAATGAGCAGTTCTTC,CASSPKPAMWNSYNEQFF
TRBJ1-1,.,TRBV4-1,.,TGCGCCAGCAGCCGGGGACCGATCTACACTGAAGCTTTCTTT,CASSRGPIYTEAFF
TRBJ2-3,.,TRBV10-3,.,TGTGCCATCAGTGACGAGGTTGCTAGCACAGATACGCAGTATTTT,CAISDEVASTDTQYF
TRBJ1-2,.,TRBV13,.,TGTGCCAGCAGCAGAAGGGCGGGGGACTATGGCTACACCTTC,CASSRRAGDYGYTF
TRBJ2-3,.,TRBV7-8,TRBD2,TGTGCCAGCAGCTTACGGGCGGGAGGGGGAACAGATACGCAGTATTTT,CASSLRAGGGTDTQYF